This is a list of T cell receptor beta chains from one sample in a study of cytomegalovirus exposure and HLA in healthy donors. Here immunoSEQ multiplex PCR was the method, and the copy in TCRdb shows in-frame clones only, minus some. The data show 110,000 to 150,000 clones, approximately 87% seen once. Input material: PBMCs. These TCRs come from a man younger than 35 in good health and CMV-seronegative. CDR3s leave out the opening cysteine and the closing phenylalanine or tryptophan. Fields, in order: V gene, J gene, CDR3 protein.

>TRBV30|TRBJ1-3
AWSLQGTSGNTIY
>TRBV7-9|TRBJ1-6
ASSLSGTGDSPLH
>TRBV10-1|TRBJ1-1
ASSESAAQNTEAF
>TRBV18|TRBJ2-2
ASSPGLGGELF
>TRBV27|TRBJ1-1
ASSLGARGVGTEAF
>TRBV7-2|TRBJ2-1
ASSSREKQF
>TRBV30|TRBJ2-7
AWSVSGSYEQY
>TRBV27|TRBJ2-2
ASSFLNPTGIKDTGELF
>TRBV5-1|TRBJ2-5
ASSTGTGVETQY
>TRBV30|TRBJ2-7
AWSAPGYPYEQY
>TRBV13|TRBJ2-1
ASSSRGRPYNEQF
>TRBV19|TRBJ2-2
ASRKLPPGVRTGELF
>TRBV4-1|TRBJ2-3
ASSLRPDRYTDTQY
>TRBV4-2|TRBJ2-2
ASSQDQGYPGELF
>TRBV14|TRBJ2-5
ASSRQTSTTQY
>TRBV6-5|TRBJ2-7
ASGSRNDEQY
>TRBV5-6|TRBJ1-1
ASSSNRGDTEAF
>TRBV2|TRBJ2-1
ASSVFGTGTNEQF
>TRBV4-2|TRBJ1-5
ASSQKAEGVNQPQH
>TRBV29-1|TRBJ2-3
SGLIRQGTDTQY
>TRBV7-8|TRBJ1-6
ASSLAVESNSPLH
>TRBV10-1|TRBJ2-3
ATPEAGVGKADTQY
>TRBV7-2|TRBJ2-3
ASSLAQRDTQY
>TRBV7-9|TRBJ2-7
ASSLGAGTGSNEQY
>TRBV6-5|TRBJ2-3
ASSNRLAGADTQY
>TRBV5-1|TRBJ1-1
ASSTTGNTEAF
>TRBV7-2|TRBJ2-7
ASSFSGGASEQY
>TRBV27|TRBJ1-2
ASSRTGGASGYT
>TRBV7-9|TRBJ2-1
ASSLVGVQVEAQF
>TRBV6-6|TRBJ2-7
ASNLPDRPAYEQY